This T cell receptor beta chain was profiled in a study of Graves' ophthalmopathy and Graves' hyperthyroidism. CDR3 regions of TCR beta were amplified from RNA transcripts. Second-round multiplex PCR came after first-round RT-PCR with HTBI primers. TCRdb passed the multiplex PCR reads through MiXCR, listing each CDR3 protein once. The data hold roughly 610,000 distinct CDR3 sequences, with 22% observed a single time. With 7 bases removed from V and 4 bases from J, the gap between germline ends came to 10 bases. Germline V gives CDR1 MDHEN, CDR2 SYDVKM. The CDR3 sequence is 12 residues long. The receptor was isolated from a young woman with stable Graves' hyperthyroidism. Some clones in this sample may be carry-over from other donors' samples. The sample consisted of peripheral blood. The J gene is TRBJ2-5, the V gene TRBV28; D remains ambiguous. CDR3 bases: TGTGCCAGCACTTCCCCTCTAGAGACCCAGTACTTC. It specifies CASTSPLETQYF.